The rows below give T cell receptor beta chains drawn from one sample of a study of blood T cells in healthy people across ages. TCRdb fed the 5' RACE reads into MiXCR, producing one record per CDR3 protein. The table has hundreds of thousands of distinct CDR3 sequences, roughly 25% seen once; the top ten hold roughly 9%. These data were also filed under a second study, of T cells of mothers and their children.

Input material: blood. The receptors stem from a boy younger than 18 in good health. The CDR3 runs from the conserved cysteine through the conserved F or W. A D gene is named only where the DNA matches it firmly. Where a row states a size, it is once, few, many or the class of an expanded clone; other rows omit it.

v_call,d_call,clone_size,j_call,cdr3_nt,cdr3_aa
TRBV5-6,.,.,TRBJ1-2,TGTGCCAGCAGCTTGGAGGGGAACGTTAAAGGCTACACCTTC,CASSLEGNVKGYTF
TRBV7-2,TRBD1,.,TRBJ2-7,TGTGCCAGCAGCTTAGTTTTGGGACAGGGGGCCTACGAGCAGTACTTC,CASSLVLGQGAYEQYF
TRBV29-1,.,.,TRBJ2-7,TGCAGCGCAGCGAGCGCCTCCTACGAGCAGTACTTC,CSAASASYEQYF
TRBV29-1,TRBD2,.,TRBJ2-1,TGCAGCGCCCACCGACCTAGCGGGAGCGAGCAGTTCTTC,CSAHRPSGSEQFF
TRBV29-1,.,few,TRBJ1-2,TGCAGCGCCTGGGACGCTGGCGGCTACACCTTC,CSAWDAGGYTF
TRBV7-9,TRBD2,.,TRBJ2-5,TGTGCCAGCAGTCCAATACTAGCGGGAGACCAAGAGACCCAGTACTTC,CASSPILAGDQETQYF
TRBV15,TRBD1,.,TRBJ2-2,TGTGCCACCAGCAGAGGGAACAGGGGTACCGGGGAGCTGTTTTTT,CATSRGNRGTGELFF
TRBV27,.,.,TRBJ1-2,TGTGCCAGCAGGCCGACAGTAGCTAACTATGGCTACACCTTC,CASRPTVANYGYTF
TRBV29-1,TRBD1,.,TRBJ1-5,TGCAGCGCCAAGACAGGGATGGGTAATCAGCCCCAGCATTTT,CSAKTGMGNQPQHF
TRBV4-1,.,.,TRBJ2-3,TGCGCCAGCAGCCTCCGGGACTTACCAGATACGCAGTATTTT,CASSLRDLPDTQYF
TRBV12-3/TRBV12-4,TRBD2,.,TRBJ2-4,TGTGCCAGCAGCCCGGGACTAGATCTTTCCAAAAACATTCAGTACTTC,CASSPGLDLSKNIQYF
TRBV7-8,.,few,TRBJ2-3,TGTACCAGCAGCTTAAGCAGGTTGAGGACGGATACGCAGTATTTT,CTSSLSRLRTDTQYF
TRBV5-5,.,few,TRBJ1-1,TGTGCCAGCAGCCCACGTCCGTTACCGAACACTGAAGCTTTCTTT,CASSPRPLPNTEAFF
TRBV7-9,.,.,TRBJ2-7,TGTGCCAGCAGCATAGTAGGGCGAAGGGAGCAGTACTTC,CASSIVGRREQYF
TRBV5-1,.,.,TRBJ2-2,TGCGCCAGCAGCCGGATGGGGGGTCGGCACGGGGAGCTGTTTTTT,CASSRMGGRHGELFF
TRBV7-2,TRBD2,few,TRBJ2-5,TGTGCCAGCAGGTTGGCGGGGGGGCCGATGGAGACCCAGTACTTC,CASRLAGGPMETQYF
TRBV7-3,.,few,TRBJ2-1,TGTGCCAGCAGCTTGACGTTCGATGAGCAGTTCTTC,CASSLTFDEQFF
TRBV6-1,TRBD1,few,TRBJ2-2,TGTGCCAGCAGGCCACAGGGCGGGACAGGAAACACCGGGGAGCTGTTTTTT,CASRPQGGTGNTGELFF
TRBV20-1,TRBD1,many,TRBJ2-5,TGCAGTGCTCCTGGACAGGGGGCCTTCCGTGAGACCCAGTACTTC,CSAPGQGAFRETQYF
TRBV27,TRBD2,.,TRBJ2-7,TGTGCCAGCAGTATTCAAGCGGGGAGCTACGAGCAGTACTTC,CASSIQAGSYEQYF
TRBV5-1,.,.,TRBJ2-5,TGCGCCAGCAGCTTGGCAGGGCAGGTTGAGACCCAGTACTTC,CASSLAGQVETQYF
TRBV3-1,.,few,TRBJ1-2,TGTGCCAGCAGCCAAGATAGGACCAACTATGACTACACCTTC,CASSQDRTNYDYTF
TRBV10-3,.,.,TRBJ2-1,TGTGCCATCAGTGAGTCTTGGCCCGGTGGGGGGGAGCAGTTCTTC,CAISESWPGGGEQFF
TRBV28,.,few,TRBJ1-5,TGTGCCAGCACCCTTTCGGTAGGGGGGGGTCAGCCCCAGCATTTT,CASTLSVGGGQPQHF
TRBV7-2,.,.,TRBJ1-2,TGTGCCAGCAGCTTAGAAAGAGGCTCGGACTACACCTTC,CASSLERGSDYTF
TRBV6-6,.,few,TRBJ2-5,TGTGCCAGCAGTTACTCGTTCCAGGACCAAGAGACCCAGTACTTC,CASSYSFQDQETQYF
TRBV5-1,.,.,TRBJ2-3,TGCGCCAGCAGCTTGGGGGCACAAGACACAGATACGCAGTATTTT,CASSLGAQDTDTQYF
TRBV5-1,TRBD1,few,TRBJ1-4,TGCGCCAGCAGCTTGGGGGGACAGGGGGCTGAAAAACTGTTTTTT,CASSLGGQGAEKLFF
TRBV3-1,.,.,TRBJ2-2,TGTGCCAGCAGCCCCAGTACTAGTTTTACCGGGGAGCTGTTTTTT,CASSPSTSFTGELFF
TRBV5-1,.,few,TRBJ2-1,TGCGCCAGCAGCTTGGGCTACAAGGAGCAGTTCTTC,CASSLGYKEQFF
TRBV11-2,TRBD1,.,TRBJ2-1,TGTGCCAGCAGGGGACAGGGTGGCCCAATCAATGAGCAGTTCTTC,CASRGQGGPINEQFF
TRBV20-1,.,few,TRBJ2-2,TGCAGTGCTAGCCCGGGGTTCACCGGGGAGCTGTTTTTT,CSASPGFTGELFF
TRBV12-3/TRBV12-4,TRBD2,.,TRBJ2-5,TGTGCCAGCAGCTTAGCGGGAGGGATGGTAGAGACCCAGTACTTC,CASSLAGGMVETQYF
TRBV4-2,.,few,TRBJ2-2,TGTGCCAGCAGCCAAGTTGAGGGGGCCGGGGAGCTGTTTTTT,CASSQVEGAGELFF
TRBV7-9,TRBD1,.,TRBJ2-3,TGTGCCAGCAGTCGCGCGGGACAGGGGGCAGGAGCGCCCACAGATACGCAGTATTTT,CASSRAGQGAGAPTDTQYF
TRBV29-1,.,.,TRBJ1-2,TGCAGCGTTGTGTATTCGGGTTCCTATGGCTACACCTTC,CSVVYSGSYGYTF
TRBV2,TRBD1,.,TRBJ2-6,TGTGCCCGAAGACAGGGGGCGAGTGCTGGGGCCAACGTCCTGACTTTC,CARRQGASAGANVLTF
TRBV27,.,.,TRBJ2-2,TGTGCCAGCAGTTTAATCGGCAGGGTTGGCGGGGAGCTGTTTTTT,CASSLIGRVGGELFF
TRBV7-9,TRBD1,few,TRBJ1-1,TGTGCCAGCAGCCTCATCCACAGGGGAAAGGACACTGAAGCTTTCTTT,CASSLIHRGKDTEAFF
TRBV29-1,TRBD1,few,TRBJ2-1,TGCAGCGTTGTACAAGGGACAGGGTGGGACAATGAGCAGTCCTTC,CSVVQGTGWDNEQSF
TRBV10-2,.,.,TRBJ1-5,TGCGCCAGCAGTTTCTCGGGAAGCAATCAGCCCCAGCATTTT,CASSFSGSNQPQHF
TRBV4-1,TRBD2,few,TRBJ2-1,TGCGCCAGCAGCCAAGATGCCGGGGGAAGCGGGAGTCTCCCTCACAATGAGCAGTTCTTC,CASSQDAGGSGSLPHNEQFF
TRBV7-9,.,.,TRBJ2-7,TGTGCCAGCAGCGGCACGACTTCGACAGCGGGTTTGGACGAGCAGTACTTC,CASSGTTSTAGLDEQYF
TRBV7-2,.,few,TRBJ2-3,TGTGCCAGCAGCTTAGTATCGACAGCCCTGGATACGCAGTATTTT,CASSLVSTALDTQYF